This entry lists 27 T cell receptor beta chains sequenced from one sample in a study of blood T cell repertoires in COVID-19. The protocol was immunoSEQ multiplex PCR, while the TCRdb copy is restricted to in-frame clones and leaves out a portion. Of roughly 78,000 clones listed, 75% to 90% are singletons. Source material: peripheral blood. The source is a man between 60 and 75 years old with acute or convalescent COVID-19.

The rearrangement joins TRBV6-5 to TRBJ1-2; no reliable D call. The germline V gene encodes CDR1 MNHEY and CDR2 SVGAGI. The CDR3 totals 13 residues. With 6 bases removed from V and 7 bases from J, the gap between germline ends came to 15 bases. CDR3 in DNA: TGTGCCAGCAGCGCCGGGGTTTACTTTGGCTACACCTTC. Translated: CASSAGVYFGYTF.

The chain employs TRBV11-2 and TRBJ1-4; tentative D call: TRBD1 (5 bases). The CDR3 totals 17 residues. V was pared by 1 base and J by 5 bases, with 17 bases between. CDR1 SGHAT and CDR2 FQNNGV come from the germline V gene. The CDR3 region has the DNA TGTGCCAGCAGCTTAGTTGGAGGGACGGGGCTAAATGAAAAACTGTTTTTT. Translating it yields CASSLVGGTGLNEKLFF. Supplemented by reference TRBV11-2 and TRBJ1-4, the full variable domain reads EAGVAQSPRYKIIEKRQSVAFWCNPISGHATLYWYQQILGQGPKLLIQFQNNGVVDDSQLPKDRFSAERLKGVDSTLKIQPAKLEDSAVYLCASSLVGGTGLNEKLFFGSGTQLSVL.

The chain is built from TRBV5-8 and TRBJ1-3, with TRBD1 identical over 8 bases. Germline V gene sequence: CDR1 SGHTS, CDR2 YDEGEE. Trimming removed 2 bases from V and 3 bases from J; junction bases left unmatched: 4. This CDR3 comprises 15 residues. CDR3 residues: CASSFQGAGGNTIYF. DNA of the CDR3: TGTGCCAGCAGCTTCCAGGGGGCCGGTGGAAACACCATATATTTT.

The rearrangement joins TRBV18 to TRBJ2-2; 7 bases map to TRBD1. Per germline, CDR1 KGHSH and CDR2 LQKENI. V trimming: 2 bases; J trimming: 4 bases; junction bases outside the gene matches: 7. There are 16 residues in the CDR3. CDR3 residues: CASSPTAGGSTGELFF. DNA of the CDR3: TGTGCCAGCTCACCAACGGCAGGGGGAAGCACCGGGGAGCTGTTTTTT.

Concerning this clone itself: One end of the junction fails to match germline, which may point to a read error. The J gene is TRBJ1-2, the V gene TRBV6-5; 8 bases are shared with TRBD1. In germline, CDR1 is MNHEY, CDR2 SVGAGI. The CDR3 spans 14 residues. CDR3 nucleotide sequence: TGTGCCGGCAGCCCGACAGGGGATATCTATGGCTACACCTTC. This gives the protein CAGSPTGDIYGYTF.

This chain connects TRBV5-1 to TRBJ2-2; 11 bases map to TRBD2. The CDR3 length is 16 residues. Looked up from germline, CDR1 is SGHRS and CDR2 is YFSETQ. With V trimmed by 4 bases and J by 5 bases, 7 bases remained unmatched. The CDR3 DNA is TGCGCCAGCAGCCCGACTAGCGGGGTTGTAACCGGGGAGCTGTTTTTT. Protein sequence: CASSPTSGVVTGELFF.

A few counts support this clone. The CDR3 sequence: CASMGLRDRGKGNQPQHF. The CDR3 DNA reads TGTGCCAGTATGGGACTCCGGGACAGGGGTAAGGGCAATCAGCCCCAGCATTTT. The rearrangement joins TRBV19 to TRBJ1-5, with TRBD1 matching 10 bases. The CDR3 spans 18 residues. Trimming took 7 bases from V and 2 from J; bases not matched to a gene: 14. Per the germline V gene, CDR1 is LNHDA and CDR2 is SQIVND (reference sequence).

The rearrangement uses TRBV19 and TRBJ1-1, with 7 bases lining up with TRBD1. The CDR3 sequence is 12 residues long. J gave up 9 bases and V 9 bases, and 10 bases lay outside the gene matches. The germline V gene encodes CDR1 LNHDA and CDR2 SQIVND (reference sequence). The CDR3 sequence: CASRRQGQQAFF. CDR3 nucleotides: TGTGCCAGCCGCCGGCAGGGACAGCAAGCTTTCTTT. Combining the CDR3 with reference TRBV19 and TRBJ1-1 gives the whole variable domain DGGITQSPKYLFRKEGQNVTLSCEQNLNHDAMYWYRQDPGQGLRLIYYSQIVNDFQKGDIAEGYSVSREKKESFPLTVTSAQKNPTAFYLCASRRQGQQAFFGQGTRLTVV.

The CDR3 DNA sequence: TGTGCCAGCAGCGTAGTAGTGCGGGGCCACGATATGAACACTGAAGCTTTCTTT. It is translated as CASSVVVRGHDMNTEAFF. The chain couples TRBV9 to TRBJ1-1; perhaps TRBD1 as D (5 bases). The CDR3 has 18 amino acids. Germline V lookup: CDR1 SGDLS, CDR2 YYNGEE. The V end was cut by 0 bases, the J end by 0 bases, with 18 bases between.

V is TRBV19 and J is TRBJ1-1, with 7 bases that match TRBD1. CDR1 LNHDA and CDR2 SQIVND come from the germline V gene (reference sequence). This CDR3 comprises 15 residues. J gave up 0 bases and V 7 bases, and 8 bases lay outside the gene matches. CDR3 region: CASTRNRGLNTEAFF. CDR3 nucleotide sequence: TGTGCCAGTACCAGAAACAGGGGTCTGAACACTGAAGCTTTCTTT.

The rearrangement joins TRBV21-1 to TRBJ2-7; the table calls TRBD1, which could not be checked here. TRBV21-1 is a documented pseudogene. The CDR3 is made up of 16 amino acids. CDR3 residues: CASSALIRDRGYEQYF. The CDR3 nucleotides read TGTGCCAGCAGCGCCCTAATCCGGGACAGGGGCTACGAGCAGTACTTC.

V usage is TRBV15 and J usage is TRBJ2-7; 8 nucleotides line up with TRBD2. CDR1 and CDR2 (germline): LNHNV, YYDKDF (reference sequence). The CDR3 is made up of 16 amino acids. V gave up 0 bases and J gave up 2 bases; unmatched junction bases: 6. The CDR3 DNA reads TGTGCCACCAGCAGAGATCTGACTAGCGCTACCTACGAGCAGTACTTC. This sequence encodes CATSRDLTSATYEQYF.

The chain uses TRBV20-1 and TRBJ2-5; maybe TRBD2 (6 bases). The CDR3 length is 13 residues. Germline V gives CDR1 DFQATT, CDR2 SNEGSKA (reference sequence). V was shortened by 3 bases and J by 4 bases, with 12 bases between the two germline ends. CDR3: CSASMAGPETQYF. The DNA for the CDR3 is TGCAGTGCTAGTATGGCGGGACCAGAGACCCAGTACTTC.

The count of this clone is one. The V and J genes are TRBV4-2 and TRBJ2-3, with D possibly being TRBD2 (6 bases). The CDR3 has 18 amino acids. Per the germline V gene, CDR1 is LGHNA and CDR2 is YNFKEQ. V shed 0 bases and J shed 5 bases, with 21 bases lying between them. Here the CDR3 DNA reads TGTGCCAGCAGCCAAGACGGCCTAGGAGCGGGCGGGAAAGATACGCAGTATTTT. It specifies CASSQDGLGAGGKDTQYF.

Written as DNA, the CDR3 is TGTGCCAGCAGTTCTGGGACAGGGGGCCTCGGCAATCAGCCCCAGCATTTT. Translating it yields CASSSGTGGLGNQPQHF. The chain employs TRBV27 and TRBJ1-5, with 12 bases that match TRBD1. The germline gives CDR1 MNHEY, CDR2 SMNVEV (reference sequence). The J segment lost 2 bases and the V segment lost 4 bases, leaving 6 bases of the junction unmatched. The CDR3 loop spans 17 amino acids.

The chain recombines TRBV30 with TRBJ2-5, with a tentative D call TRBD1 (5 bases). V was clipped by 4 bases and J by 2 bases, with 11 bases between them. This CDR3 comprises 13 residues. Germline V gene data show CDR1 as GTSNPN and CDR2 as SVGIG (reference sequence). CDR3 protein: CAWNFDRQETQYF. The CDR3 bases are TGTGCCTGGAATTTTGACAGACAAGAGACCCAGTACTTC.

V is TRBV19 and J is TRBJ2-1; 8 nucleotides agree with TRBD1. This CDR3 contains 15 residues. Germline V lookup: CDR1 LNHDA, CDR2 SQIVND (reference sequence). The J segment lost 8 bases and the V segment lost 3 bases, leaving 9 bases of the junction unmatched. The chain's CDR3 is CASSIRAGGRDEQFF. In nucleotides, the CDR3 is TGTGCCAGTAGTATTCGGGCAGGGGGCAGGGATGAGCAGTTCTTC.

This chain uses TRBV6-1 with TRBJ2-1, with 12 positions matching TRBD2. The germline gives CDR1 MNHNS, CDR2 SASEGT. This CDR3 is 16 amino acids long. Trimming at V came to 4 bases and at J to 0 bases, leaving 1 base not matched to a gene. The CDR3 sequence: CASSGLAGASYNEQFF. The CDR3 bases are TGTGCCAGCAGTGGACTAGCGGGGGCCTCCTACAATGAGCAGTTCTTC.

V is TRBV27 and J is TRBJ2-7; D is perhaps TRBD1 (5 bases). Germline CDR1 MNHEY, CDR2 SMNVEV (reference sequence). CDR3 length: 13 residues. The germline V and J ends were trimmed by 8 bases and 3 bases, with 14 bases remaining between them. This CDR3 reads CASGYQGNYEQYF. The CDR3 nucleotides read TGTGCCAGCGGCTACCAGGGAAACTACGAGCAGTACTTC.

The CDR3 sequence is CASSPRTSGSSYNEQFF. In DNA form, the CDR3 reads TGCGCCAGCAGCCCCAGGACTAGCGGGAGTTCCTACAATGAGCAGTTCTTC. The chain recombines TRBV5-1 with TRBJ2-1; 13 nucleotides align to TRBD2. The length of the CDR3 is 17 residues. V shed 4 bases and J 1 base; nucleotides not matched to a gene: 5. The V gene's germline CDR1 is SGHRS and CDR2 YFSETQ. The whole variable domain, remainder taken from reference TRBV5-1 and TRBJ2-1, is KAGVTQTPRYLIKTRGQQVTLSCSPISGHRSVSWYQQTPGQGLQFLFEYFSETQRNKGNFPGRFSGRQFSNSRSEMNVSTLELGDSALYLCASSPRTSGSSYNEQFFGPGTRLTVL.

The chain's CDR3 is CASTPWQNTEAFF. CDR3 bases: TGTGCCAGTACCCCCTGGCAGAACACTGAAGCTTTCTTT. The V call is TRBV19, the J call TRBJ1-1; unclear D gene. This CDR3 contains 13 residues. V was cut by 7 bases and J by 1 base, with 10 bases left in between. In germline, CDR1 is LNHDA, CDR2 SQIVND (reference sequence).

V is TRBV6-1 and J is TRBJ2-7, with a possible D match to TRBD2 (6 bases). V lost 3 bases, J lost 1 base, and 10 bases lay in between. CDR3 length equals 14 residues. Germline loops: CDR1 MNHNS, CDR2 SASEGT. In DNA, the CDR3 is TGTGCCAGCAGTGATTTCGGGGGATCCTACGAGCAGTACTTC. Translated: CASSDFGGSYEQYF.

This sequence joins TRBV9 and TRBJ1-6, with D maybe TRBD1 (6 bases). Trimming pared 3 bases from V and 6 bases from J, leaving 10 bases between. The germline gives CDR1 SGDLS, CDR2 YYNGEE. The CDR3 loop spans 14 amino acids. The CDR3 here is CASSAGHGNSPLHF. DNA of the CDR3: TGTGCCAGCAGCGCGGGACATGGTAATTCACCCCTCCACTTT. Full variable domain (missing parts from reference TRBV9 and TRBJ1-6): DSGVTQTPKHLITATGQRVTLRCSPRSGDLSVYWYQQSLDQGLQFLIQYYNGEERAKGNILERFSAQQFPDLHSELNLSSLELGDSALYFCASSAGHGNSPLHFGNGTRLTVT.

The V and J genes are TRBV6-1 and TRBJ2-4, with D tentatively TRBD1 (8 bases). Between the trimmed V and J ends, which lost 3 bases and 8 bases, there was a span of 20 bases. The length of the CDR3 is 16 residues. Germline V gene sequence: CDR1 MNHNS, CDR2 SASEGT. The CDR3 DNA follows: TGTGCCAGCAGTGATCCTGGACAGGGAGGGTTCGACATTCAGTACTTC. It codes for CASSDPGQGGFDIQYF.

This clone came up a few times. This rearrangement joins TRBV18 to TRBJ2-7; D call uncertain. Trimming stripped 1 base from V and 3 bases from J, with 7 bases between. The CDR3 is 13 residues long. CDR1 is KGHSH and CDR2 is LQKENI in the germline V gene. CDR3 residues: CASSPQPNYEQYF. The CDR3 DNA reads as TGTGCCAGCTCACCACAGCCCAACTACGAGCAGTACTTC.

V gene TRBV5-4 combines with J gene TRBJ2-5; tentatively, D is TRBD2 (5 bases). Trimming pared 3 bases from V and 5 bases from J, leaving 11 bases between. This CDR3 is built from 13 residues. Germline V gene sequence: CDR1 SGHNT, CDR2 YYREEE (reference sequence). The CDR3 loop is CASSWAGGETQYF. CDR3 bases: TGTGCCAGCAGCTGGGCGGGTGGGGAGACCCAGTACTTC.

The genes are TRBV25-1 and TRBJ1-5; D might be TRBD1 (6 bases). CDR1 and CDR2 (germline): MGHDK, SYGVNS. This CDR3 spans 15 amino acids. V dropped 6 bases and J dropped 6 bases, with 18 bases sitting between them. Here the CDR3 reads CASSPRGRAVQPQHF. The DNA of the CDR3 is TGTGCCAGCAGCCCTAGGGGGAGGGCGGTTCAGCCCCAGCATTTT.